This T cell receptor beta chain comes out of a study of shared clonotypes between healthy human individuals. Study-level information: Per donor, CD8 memory used one plate, CD8 naive used two, CD4 memory used three and CD4 naive used three.

Naive-designated CD8 cells lacked CD45RO, were positively enriched for CCR7, and omitted terminally differentiated effector memory CD45RA+ cells. V shed 5 bases and J 6 bases; nucleotides not matched to a gene: 4. The CDR3 runs to 15 residues. Germline lookup yields CDR1 MRHNA and CDR2 SNTAGT. The protocol was immunoSEQ multiplex PCR, while the TCRdb copy is restricted to in-frame clones and leaves out a portion. The table includes around 700,000 clones, about 91% detected once. Sample: naive CD8+ T cells sorted from blood. The TCR sequence derives from a man younger than 40 in good health. The V and J genes are TRBV6-4 and TRBJ2-2; 12 bases map to TRBD2. CDR3 coding DNA: TGTGCCAGCAGTCCCGGGACTAGCGGGCCCGGGGAGCTGTTTTTT. This translates into CASSPGTSGPGELFF.